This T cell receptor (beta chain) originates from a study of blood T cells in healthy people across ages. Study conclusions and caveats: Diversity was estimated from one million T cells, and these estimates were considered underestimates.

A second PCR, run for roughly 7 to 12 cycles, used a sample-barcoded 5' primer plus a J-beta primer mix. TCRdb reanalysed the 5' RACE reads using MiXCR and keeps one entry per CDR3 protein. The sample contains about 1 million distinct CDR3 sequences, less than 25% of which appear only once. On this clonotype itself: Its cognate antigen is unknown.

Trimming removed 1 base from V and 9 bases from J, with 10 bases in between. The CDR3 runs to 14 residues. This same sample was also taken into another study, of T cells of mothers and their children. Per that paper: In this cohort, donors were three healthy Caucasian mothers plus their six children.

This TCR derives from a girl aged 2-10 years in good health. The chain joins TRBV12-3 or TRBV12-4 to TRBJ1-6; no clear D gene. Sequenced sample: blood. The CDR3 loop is CASSLEARGSPLHF. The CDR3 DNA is TGTGCCAGCAGTTTAGAGGCTCGAGGTTCACCCCTCCACTTT.